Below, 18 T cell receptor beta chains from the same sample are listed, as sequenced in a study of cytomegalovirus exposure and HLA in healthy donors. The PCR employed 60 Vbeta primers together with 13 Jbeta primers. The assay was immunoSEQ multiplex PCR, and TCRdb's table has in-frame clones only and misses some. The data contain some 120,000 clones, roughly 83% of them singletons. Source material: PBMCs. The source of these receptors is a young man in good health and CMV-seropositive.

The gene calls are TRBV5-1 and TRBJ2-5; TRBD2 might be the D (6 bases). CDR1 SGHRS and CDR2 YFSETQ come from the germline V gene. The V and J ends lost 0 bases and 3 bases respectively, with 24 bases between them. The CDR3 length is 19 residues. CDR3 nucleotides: TGCGCCAGCAGCTTGGTTCTTAAGAGCCGGGCGGGATTTAAAGAGACCCAGTACTTC. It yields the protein CASSLVLKSRAGFKETQYF.

The CDR3 region is CASRFIKTNEKLFF. As DNA, the CDR3 is TGTGCCAGCAGATTTATAAAAACTAATGAAAAACTGTTTTTT. The chain uses TRBV6-1 and TRBJ1-4; D not resolved. This CDR3 has 14 residues. V was clipped by 6 bases and J by 1 base, with 9 bases between them. Germline V gene data show CDR1 as MNHNS and CDR2 as SASEGT.

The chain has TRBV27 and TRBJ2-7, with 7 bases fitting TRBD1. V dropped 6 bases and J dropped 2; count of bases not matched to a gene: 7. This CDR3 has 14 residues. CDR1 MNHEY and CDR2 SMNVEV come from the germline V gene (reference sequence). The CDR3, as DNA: TGTGCCAGCAGATACATCCAGGGGGCCTACGAGCAGTACTTC. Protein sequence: CASRYIQGAYEQYF.

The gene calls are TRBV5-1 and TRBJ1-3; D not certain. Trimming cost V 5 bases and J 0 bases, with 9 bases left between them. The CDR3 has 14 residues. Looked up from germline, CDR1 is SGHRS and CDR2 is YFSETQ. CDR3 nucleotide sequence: TGCGCCAGCAGAACGGTAATCTCTGGAAACACCATATATTTT. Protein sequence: CASRTVISGNTIYF.

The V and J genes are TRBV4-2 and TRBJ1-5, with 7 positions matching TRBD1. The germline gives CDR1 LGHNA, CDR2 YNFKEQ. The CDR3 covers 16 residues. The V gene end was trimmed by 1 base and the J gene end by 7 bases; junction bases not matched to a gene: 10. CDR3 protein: CASSQGPGGINQPQHF. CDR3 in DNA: TGTGCCAGCAGCCAAGGCCCAGGGGGGATTAACCAGCCCCAGCATTTT.

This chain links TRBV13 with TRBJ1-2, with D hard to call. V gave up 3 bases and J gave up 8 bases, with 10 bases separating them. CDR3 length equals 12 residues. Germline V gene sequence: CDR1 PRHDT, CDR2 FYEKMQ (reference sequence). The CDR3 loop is CASSLTIRGYTF. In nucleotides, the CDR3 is TGTGCCAGCAGCTTGACAATCAGGGGCTACACCTTC.

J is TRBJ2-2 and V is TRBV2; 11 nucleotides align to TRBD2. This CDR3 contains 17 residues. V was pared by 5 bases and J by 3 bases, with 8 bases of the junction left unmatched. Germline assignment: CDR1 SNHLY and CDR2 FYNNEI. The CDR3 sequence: CASSPSTSGEDTGELFF. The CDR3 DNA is TGTGCCAGCAGTCCGTCGACTAGCGGGGAAGACACCGGGGAGCTGTTTTTT.

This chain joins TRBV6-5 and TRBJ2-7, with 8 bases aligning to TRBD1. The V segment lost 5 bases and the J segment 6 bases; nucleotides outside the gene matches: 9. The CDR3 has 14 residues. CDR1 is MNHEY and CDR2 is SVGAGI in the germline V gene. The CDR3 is CASSPGQGHREQYF. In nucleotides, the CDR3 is TGTGCCAGCAGTCCCGGACAGGGTCATCGCGAGCAGTACTTC.

Written as DNA, the CDR3 is TGTGCCAGCAGCTTAAGGGGGAGCGGGAGAAACACAGATACGCAGTATTTT. Translated, it gives CASSLRGSGRNTDTQYF. The chain recombines TRBV7-3 with TRBJ2-3, with TRBD2 identical over 8 bases. V trimming: 1 base; J trimming: 2 bases; junction bases outside the gene matches: 8. Germline-derived CDR1 and CDR2 are SGHTA and FQGTGA. The CDR3 has 17 residues.

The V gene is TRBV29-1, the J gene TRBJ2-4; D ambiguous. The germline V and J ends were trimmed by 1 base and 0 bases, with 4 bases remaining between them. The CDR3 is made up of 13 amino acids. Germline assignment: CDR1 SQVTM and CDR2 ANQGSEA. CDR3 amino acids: CSVEGLAKNIQYF. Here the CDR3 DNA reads TGCAGCGTTGAAGGACTAGCCAAAAACATTCAGTACTTC.

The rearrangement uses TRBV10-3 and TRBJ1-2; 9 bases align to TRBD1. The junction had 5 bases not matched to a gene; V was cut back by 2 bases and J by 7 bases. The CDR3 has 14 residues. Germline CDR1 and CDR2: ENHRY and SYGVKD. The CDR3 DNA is TGTGCCATCAGTGAGGGGGACAGGGTCGGTGGCTACACCTTC. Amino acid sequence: CAISEGDRVGGYTF.

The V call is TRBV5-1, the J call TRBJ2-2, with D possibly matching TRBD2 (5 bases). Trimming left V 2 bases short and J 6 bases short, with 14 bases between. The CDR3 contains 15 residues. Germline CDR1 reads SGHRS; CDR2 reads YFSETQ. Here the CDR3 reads CASSLLVRVAGELFF. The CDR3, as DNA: TGCGCCAGCAGCTTACTAGTTCGGGTCGCCGGGGAGCTGTTTTTT.

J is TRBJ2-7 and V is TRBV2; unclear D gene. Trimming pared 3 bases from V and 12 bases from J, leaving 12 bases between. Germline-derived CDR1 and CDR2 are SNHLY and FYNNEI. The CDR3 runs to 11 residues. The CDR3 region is CASSESVNLYF. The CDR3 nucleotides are TGTGCCAGCAGTGAGTCAGTCAATCTGTACTTC.

The CDR3 DNA is TGCAGTGCTAGTGCCGGGACTGAAGCTTTCTTT. Its translation is CSASAGTEAFF. This chain joins TRBV20-1 and TRBJ1-1, with D uncertain. The CDR3 loop spans 11 amino acids. V was clipped by 3 bases and J by 5 bases, with 7 bases between them. Per the germline V gene, CDR1 is DFQATT and CDR2 is SNEGSKA (reference sequence).

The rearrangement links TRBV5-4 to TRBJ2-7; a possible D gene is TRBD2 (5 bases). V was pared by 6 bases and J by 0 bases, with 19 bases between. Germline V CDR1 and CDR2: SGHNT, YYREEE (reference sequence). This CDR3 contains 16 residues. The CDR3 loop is CASTPEDEQSSYEQYF. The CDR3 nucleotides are TGTGCCAGCACCCCGGAGGACGAACAAAGCTCCTACGAGCAGTACTTC.

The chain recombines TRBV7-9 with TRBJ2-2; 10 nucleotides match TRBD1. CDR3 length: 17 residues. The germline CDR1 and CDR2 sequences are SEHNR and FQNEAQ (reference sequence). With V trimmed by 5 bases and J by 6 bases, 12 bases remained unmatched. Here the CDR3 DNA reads TGTGCCAGCAGCGATCGTCTTGGGACAGGGGACGCCGGGGAGCTGTTTTTT. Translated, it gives CASSDRLGTGDAGELFF.

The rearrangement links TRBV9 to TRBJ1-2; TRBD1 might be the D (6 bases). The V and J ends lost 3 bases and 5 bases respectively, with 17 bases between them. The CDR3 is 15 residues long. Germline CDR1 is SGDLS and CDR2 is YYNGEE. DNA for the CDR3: TGTGCCAGCAGCGCCGAACAGGGAATGTGGTATGGCTACACCTTC. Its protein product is CASSAEQGMWYGYTF.

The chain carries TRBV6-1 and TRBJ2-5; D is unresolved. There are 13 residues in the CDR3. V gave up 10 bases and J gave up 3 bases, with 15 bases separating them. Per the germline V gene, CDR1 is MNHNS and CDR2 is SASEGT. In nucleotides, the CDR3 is TGTGCCACCTCCGTCGAGGAAAAAGAGACCCAGTACTTC. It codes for CATSVEEKETQYF.